Shown below are 29 T cell receptor beta chains from a single sample sequenced in a study of T cell clusters in autoimmune cytopenias. One tube held mixed TRB-A and TRB-B primer pools for touch-down PCR. TCRdb derives one entry per CDR3 protein from the multiplex PCR reads, leaving out DNA. The specimen's table records about 7,400 distinct CDR3 sequences. Tens of thousands of genome equivalents of blood DNA were amplified for TRB. Material: peripheral blood. The receptors were gathered from a human donor with an autoimmune cytopenia or autoimmune hepatitis (not recorded which).

The CDR3 loop reads CSARDLMGVGEAFF. The gene calls are TRBV20-1 and TRBJ1-1; as DNA is missing, the TRBD1 call by TCRdb cannot be tested. Germline V gives CDR1 DFQATT, CDR2 SNEGSKA (reference sequence). This CDR3 has 14 amino acids.

The rearrangement joins TRBV4-1 to TRBJ1-2; the TCRdb call, TRBD1, lacks DNA for checking. The germline V gene encodes CDR1 MGHRA and CDR2 YSYEKL. The CDR3 consists of 15 residues. CDR3 sequence reads: CASSDDRGLNYGYTF.

The chain carries TRBV27 and TRBJ1-6; absent DNA, TCRdb's TRBD1 call cannot be checked. CDR3 length equals 19 residues. Germline loops: CDR1 MNHEY, CDR2 SMNVEV (reference sequence). CDR3 residues: CASSALQGPTSSYNSPLHF.

Considering frequency, this clonotype is medium-sized. The chain combines TRBV5-6 with TRBJ1-1; TCRdb selects TRBD1, and the lack of DNA leaves this call unchecked. Germline CDR1 SGHDT, CDR2 YYEEEE. The CDR3 runs to 16 residues. CDR3 amino acids: CASSLEGRGYGTEAFF.

The chain carries TRBV20-1 and TRBJ1-2. The CDR3 loop spans 12 amino acids. Germline lookup yields CDR1 DFQATT and CDR2 SNEGSKA (reference sequence). The CDR3 here is CSAKVGWYGYTF.

This chain connects TRBV5-1 to TRBJ2-2; TCRdb reports TRBD1, a call that lacks DNA to check it against. This CDR3 comprises 15 residues. The germline CDR1 and CDR2 sequences are SGHRS and YFSETQ. CDR3 in amino acids: CASVPGGGETGELFF.

The chain recombines TRBV10-3 with TRBJ2-7; TCRdb proposes TRBD1, but this gene call is untestable without DNA. This CDR3 has 15 amino acids. Germline CDR1 reads ENHRY; CDR2 reads SYGVKD. This CDR3 reads CAITNSQGSSYEQYF.

The chain uses TRBV2 and TRBJ1-6. CDR3 size: 14 residues. The germline gives CDR1 SNHLY, CDR2 FYNNEI. The CDR3 reads CASSEYRARQSLHF.

This clonotype registers large by frequency. The V and J genes are TRBV20-1 and TRBJ2-1; the TCRdb D gene call, TRBD1, has no DNA to confirm it. The germline V gene has CDR1 DFQATT and CDR2 SNEGSKA (reference sequence). The CDR3 loop spans 14 amino acids. The CDR3 here is CSARTGADNNEQFF.

The chain is built from TRBV20-1 and TRBJ1-4; there is no DNA to check the TCRdb D call of TRBD1. CDR1 DFQATT and CDR2 SNEGSKA come from the germline V gene (reference sequence). The CDR3 covers 14 residues. The CDR3 reads CSARDPQGDEKLFF.

The V gene is TRBV11-2, the J gene TRBJ2-3; the D call from TCRdb, TRBD2, cannot be confirmed without DNA. The length of the CDR3 is 17 residues. The V gene's germline CDR1 is SGHAT and CDR2 FQNNGV. Here the CDR3 reads CASSPTRGLRGGDTQYF.

The CDR3 here is CASSSGTGTNEQYF. The V gene is TRBV18, the J gene TRBJ2-7; TCRdb reports TRBD1, a call that lacks DNA to check it against. This CDR3 region has 14 residues. Germline V gene data show CDR1 as KGHSH and CDR2 as LQKENI.

V gene TRBV20-1 combines with J gene TRBJ2-5; the D gene TCRdb calls, TRBD1, cannot be checked with no DNA. CDR3 size: 15 residues. In germline, CDR1 is DFQATT, CDR2 SNEGSKA (reference sequence). The CDR3 protein is CSARDIGGGGETQYF.

The rearrangement uses TRBV10-3 and TRBJ2-5; TCRdb indicates TRBD2, and absent DNA this call remains unverified. Germline CDR1 and CDR2: ENHRY and SYGVKD. This CDR3 is built from 14 residues. The CDR3: CATRGESGRETQYF.

This clonotype is medium-sized by frequency. This chain joins TRBV30 and TRBJ1-2; TCRdb gives TRBD1 as the D gene, but with no DNA this cannot be confirmed. The germline V gene encodes CDR1 GTSNPN and CDR2 SVGIG (reference sequence). This CDR3 region has 17 residues. CDR3 amino acids: CAWTAVYGTAANYGYTF. The complete variable domain, with remaining parts taken from reference TRBV30 and TRBJ1-2, reads SQTIHQWPATLVQPVGSPLSLECTVEGTSNPNLYWYRQAAGRGLQLLFYSVGIGQISSEVPQNLSASRPQDRQFILSSKKLLLSDSGFYLCAWTAVYGTAANYGYTFGSGTRLTVV.

The rearrangement uses TRBV18 and TRBJ2-1; absent DNA, TCRdb's TRBD2 call cannot be checked. In germline, CDR1 is KGHSH, CDR2 LQKENI. The CDR3 extends over 12 amino acids. The CDR3 here is CASSPRQREQFF.

J is TRBJ1-1 and V is TRBV5-1. The germline CDR1 and CDR2 sequences are SGHRS and YFSETQ. This CDR3 contains 14 residues. CDR3 amino acids: CASSLEVRNTEAFF. The full variable domain, rest sourced from reference TRBV5-1 and TRBJ1-1, is KAGVTQTPRYLIKTRGQQVTLSCSPISGHRSVSWYQQTPGQGLQFLFEYFSETQRNKGNFPGRFSGRQFSNSRSEMNVSTLELGDSALYLCASSLEVRNTEAFFGQGTRLTVV.

The rearrangement joins TRBV19 to TRBJ1-2; checking the TCRdb D call of TRBD1 is not possible without DNA. The V gene's germline CDR1 is LNHDA and CDR2 SQIVND (reference sequence). The length of the CDR3 is 13 residues. CDR3 protein: CASSTQGAGGYTF.

The rearrangement uses TRBV7-2 and TRBJ2-2; TCRdb indicates TRBD1, and absent DNA this call remains unverified. Germline CDR1 reads SGHTA; CDR2 reads FQGNSA. The CDR3 is 18 residues long. CDR3: CASSLAQGAYGNTGELFF. The whole variable domain, remainder taken from reference TRBV7-2 and TRBJ2-2, is GAGVSQSPSNKVTEKGKDVELRCDPISGHTALYWYRQSLGQGLEFLIYFQGNSAPDKSGLPSDRFSAERTGGSVSTLTIQRTQQEDSAVYLCASSLAQGAYGNTGELFFGEGSRLTVL.

The chain couples TRBV12-5 to TRBJ2-7; the TCRdb D gene call, TRBD1, has no DNA to confirm it. The V gene's germline CDR1 is LGHNT and CDR2 FRNRAP. This CDR3 is built from 12 residues. The CDR3: CASGQGFGEQYF.

The V gene is TRBV27, the J gene TRBJ1-1; absent DNA, TCRdb's TRBD1 call cannot be checked. CDR3 length: 12 residues. The V gene's germline CDR1 is MNHEY and CDR2 SMNVEV (reference sequence). The CDR3 sequence: CASSAQGFEAFF.

Measured by frequency, this clonotype is medium-sized. The chain has TRBV10-3 and TRBJ1-2. Per the germline V gene, CDR1 is ENHRY and CDR2 is SYGVKD. The CDR3 runs 13 residues. CDR3 amino acids: CAIRGVGNYGYTF.

This clonotype is identified as medium-sized (0.01 to 0.1%) from frequency. The CDR3 here is CASSPRMKDRRGYGYTF. This chain uses TRBV7-9 with TRBJ1-2; TCRdb indicates TRBD1, and absent DNA this call remains unverified. This CDR3 is built from 17 residues. Germline V lookup: CDR1 SEHNR, CDR2 FQNEAQ (reference sequence).

The chain employs TRBV10-2 and TRBJ2-7; no DNA is available, so the TRBD2 call from TCRdb remains unchecked. The CDR3 runs 13 residues. CDR1 is WSHSY and CDR2 is SAAADI in the germline V gene. CDR3 sequence reads: CASSDGLFYEQYF.

Frequency places this clonotype as medium-sized (0.01 to 0.1%). The chain recombines TRBV29-1 with TRBJ2-3; the D call from TCRdb, TRBD1, cannot be confirmed without DNA. Germline CDR1 is SQVTM and CDR2 is ANQGSEA. The CDR3 totals 17 residues. CDR3: CSVEAYLTAKMSDTQYF.

The chain carries TRBV21-1 and TRBJ2-7; TCRdb designates TRBD1, a call that cannot be tested without DNA. TRBV21-1 corresponds to a pseudogene. The CDR3 sequence is 14 residues long. CDR3: CASSKSGGWYEQYF.

Judged by frequency, this clonotype is medium-sized. The chain couples TRBV20-1 to TRBJ2-7; TCRdb gives TRBD2 as the D gene, but with no DNA this cannot be confirmed. CDR1 DFQATT and CDR2 SNEGSKA come from the germline V gene (reference sequence). This CDR3 spans 14 amino acids. The CDR3 is CSARLAGAQSEQYF.

This chain connects TRBV27 to TRBJ1-1; there is no DNA to check the TCRdb D call of TRBD1. There are 15 residues in the CDR3. Germline V lookup: CDR1 MNHEY, CDR2 SMNVEV (reference sequence). The CDR3 here is CASSLTGVKNTEAFF.

The V gene is TRBV5-4, the J gene TRBJ2-3. The CDR3 consists of 13 residues. Germline loops: CDR1 SGHNT, CDR2 YYREEE (reference sequence). The CDR3 loop is CASSLVGTDTQYF.